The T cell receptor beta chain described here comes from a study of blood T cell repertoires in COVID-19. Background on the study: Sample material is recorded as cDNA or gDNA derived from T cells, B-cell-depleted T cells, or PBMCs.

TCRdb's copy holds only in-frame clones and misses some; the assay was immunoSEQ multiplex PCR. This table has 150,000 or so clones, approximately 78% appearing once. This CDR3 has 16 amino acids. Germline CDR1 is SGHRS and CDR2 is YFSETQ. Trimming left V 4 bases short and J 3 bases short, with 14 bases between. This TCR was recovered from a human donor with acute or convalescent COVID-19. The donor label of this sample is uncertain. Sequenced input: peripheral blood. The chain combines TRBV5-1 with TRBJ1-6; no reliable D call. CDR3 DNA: TGCGCCAGCAGCCCGACTTATGCTTTCTATAATTCACCCCTCCACTTT. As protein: CASSPTYAFYNSPLHF.